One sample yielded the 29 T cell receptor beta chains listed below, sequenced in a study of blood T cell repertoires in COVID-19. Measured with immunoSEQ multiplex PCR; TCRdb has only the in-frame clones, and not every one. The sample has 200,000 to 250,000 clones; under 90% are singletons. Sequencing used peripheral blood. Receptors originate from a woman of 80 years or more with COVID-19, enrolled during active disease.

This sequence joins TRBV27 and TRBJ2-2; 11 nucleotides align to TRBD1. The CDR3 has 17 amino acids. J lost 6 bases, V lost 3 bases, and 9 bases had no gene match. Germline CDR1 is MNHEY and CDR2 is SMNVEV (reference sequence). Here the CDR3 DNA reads TGTGCCAGCAGTTTTCGCCCCGGGACAGGGGGTCCCGGGGAGCTGTTTTTT. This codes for CASSFRPGTGGPGELFF.

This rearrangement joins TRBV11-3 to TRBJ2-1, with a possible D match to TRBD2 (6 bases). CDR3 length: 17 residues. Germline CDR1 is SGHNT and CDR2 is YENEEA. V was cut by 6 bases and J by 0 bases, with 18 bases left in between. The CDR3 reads CASSFDRGLSSYNEQFF. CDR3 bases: TGTGCCAGCAGTTTCGACCGGGGACTTTCCTCCTACAATGAGCAGTTCTTC.

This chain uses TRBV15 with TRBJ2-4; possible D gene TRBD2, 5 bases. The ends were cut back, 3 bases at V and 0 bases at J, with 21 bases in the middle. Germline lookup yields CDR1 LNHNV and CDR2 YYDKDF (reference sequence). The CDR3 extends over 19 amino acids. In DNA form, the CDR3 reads TGTGCCACCAGCAGGAACCCGTCGGCGGTCGGGGTAGCCAAAAACATTCAGTACTTC. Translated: CATSRNPSAVGVAKNIQYF.

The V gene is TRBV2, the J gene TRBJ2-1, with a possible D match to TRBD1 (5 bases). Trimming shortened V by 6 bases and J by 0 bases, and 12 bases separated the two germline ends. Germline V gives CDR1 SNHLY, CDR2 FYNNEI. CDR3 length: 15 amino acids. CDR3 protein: CASRFQGGSYNEQFF. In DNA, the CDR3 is TGTGCCAGCAGATTTCAGGGCGGCTCCTACAATGAGCAGTTCTTC.

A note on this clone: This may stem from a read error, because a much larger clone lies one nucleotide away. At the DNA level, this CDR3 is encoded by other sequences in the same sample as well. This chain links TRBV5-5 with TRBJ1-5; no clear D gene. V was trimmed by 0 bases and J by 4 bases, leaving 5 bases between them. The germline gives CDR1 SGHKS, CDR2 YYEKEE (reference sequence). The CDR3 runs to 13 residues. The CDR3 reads CASSLGQNQPQHF. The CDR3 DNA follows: TGTGCCAGCAGCTTGGGCCAGAATCAGCCCCAGCATTTT.

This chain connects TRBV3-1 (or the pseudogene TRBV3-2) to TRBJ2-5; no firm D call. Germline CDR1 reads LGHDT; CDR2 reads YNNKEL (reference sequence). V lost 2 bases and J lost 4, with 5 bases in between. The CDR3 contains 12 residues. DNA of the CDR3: TGTGCCAGCAGCCAACCTAGAGAGACCCAGTACTTC. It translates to CASSQPRETQYF.

CDR3 DNA: TGTGCCAGCACCGATTCAGGGGCTTACAATGAGCAGTTCTTC. Amino acid sequence: CASTDSGAYNEQFF. The chain recombines TRBV25-1 with TRBJ2-1; tentative D call: TRBD1 (6 bases). The ends were cut back, 7 bases at V and 4 bases at J, with 14 bases in the middle. Germline loops: CDR1 MGHDK, CDR2 SYGVNS. This CDR3 has 14 residues.

This CDR3 is CASRKQGPNGYTF. The CDR3 region has the DNA TGTGCCAGCAGGAAACAGGGGCCCAATGGCTACACCTTC. J is TRBJ1-2 and V is TRBV6-5, with TRBD1 matching over 7 bases. Trimming removed 6 bases from V and 6 bases from J; junction bases left unmatched: 7. From germline, CDR1 is MNHEY and CDR2 SVGAGI. The CDR3 has 13 amino acids.

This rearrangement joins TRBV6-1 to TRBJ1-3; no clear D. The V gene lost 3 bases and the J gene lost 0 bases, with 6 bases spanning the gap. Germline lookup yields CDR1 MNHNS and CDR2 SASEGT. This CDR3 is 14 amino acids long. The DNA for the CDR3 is TGTGCCAGCAGTGAGGGGAGCTCTGGAAACACCATATATTTT. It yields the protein CASSEGSSGNTIYF.

The CDR3 reads CSVLIAGTDTQYF. The CDR3 nucleotides read TGCAGCGTACTTATAGCGGGCACAGATACGCAGTATTTT. The chain is built from TRBV29-1 and TRBJ2-3, with TRBD2 as a possible D gene (6 bases). The CDR3 spans 13 residues. CDR1 and CDR2 from the germline V gene are SQVTM and ANQGSEA. V was cut by 6 bases and J by 1 base, with 11 bases left in between.

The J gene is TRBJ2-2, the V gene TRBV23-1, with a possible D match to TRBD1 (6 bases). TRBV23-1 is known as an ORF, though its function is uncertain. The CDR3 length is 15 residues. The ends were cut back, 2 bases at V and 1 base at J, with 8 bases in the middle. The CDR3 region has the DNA TGCGCCAGCAGTCAAATGGGACAGAACACCGGGGAGCTGTTTTTT. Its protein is CASSQMGQNTGELFF.

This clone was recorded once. CDR3: CATIGNRGTEQFF. CDR3 nucleotides: TGTGCCACTATCGGGAACCGGGGTACCGAGCAGTTCTTC. J is TRBJ2-1 and V is TRBV6-6; D perhaps matches TRBD2 (5 bases). The germline V gene encodes CDR1 MNHNY and CDR2 SVGAGI (reference sequence). CDR3 length: 13 amino acids. With 10 bases removed from V and 10 bases from J, the gap between germline ends came to 20 bases.

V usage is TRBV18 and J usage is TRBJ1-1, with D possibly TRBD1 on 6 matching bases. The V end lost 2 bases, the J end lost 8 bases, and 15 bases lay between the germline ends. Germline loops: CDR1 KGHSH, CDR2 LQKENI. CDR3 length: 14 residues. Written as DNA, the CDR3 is TGTGCCAGCTCACCAATCCAGGGGCCCCCAGAAGCTTTCTTT. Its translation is CASSPIQGPPEAFF.

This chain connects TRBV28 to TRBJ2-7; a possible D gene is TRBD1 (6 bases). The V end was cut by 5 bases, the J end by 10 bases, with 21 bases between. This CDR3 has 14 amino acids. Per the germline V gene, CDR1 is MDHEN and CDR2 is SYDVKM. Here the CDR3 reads CASSRPGATFEQYF. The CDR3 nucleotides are TGTGCCAGCAGTCGACCAGGGGCGACTTTCGAACAGTACTTC.

The CDR3 DNA reads as TGTGCCAGCATCGATCTTGGAACAGGGCGGCAGTACTTC. Translating gives CASIDLGTGRQYF. The V call is TRBV6-6, the J call TRBJ2-7; D is perhaps TRBD1 (6 bases). Trimming removed 7 bases from V and 9 bases from J, with 19 bases in between. This CDR3 spans 13 amino acids. The germline gives CDR1 MNHNY, CDR2 SVGAGI (reference sequence).

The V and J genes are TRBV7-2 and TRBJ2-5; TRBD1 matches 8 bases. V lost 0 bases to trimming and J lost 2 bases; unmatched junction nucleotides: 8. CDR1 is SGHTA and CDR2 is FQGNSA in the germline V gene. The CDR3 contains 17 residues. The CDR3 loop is CASSLAFAGGLQETQYF. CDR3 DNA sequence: TGTGCCAGCAGCTTAGCGTTTGCAGGGGGCCTTCAAGAGACCCAGTACTTC.

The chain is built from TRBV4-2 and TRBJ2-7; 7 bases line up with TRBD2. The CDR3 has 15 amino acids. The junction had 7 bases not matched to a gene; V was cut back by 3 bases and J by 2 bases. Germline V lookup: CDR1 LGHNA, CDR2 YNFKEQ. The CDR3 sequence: CASSHDWGGAYEQYF. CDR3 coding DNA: TGTGCCAGCAGCCATGACTGGGGGGGGGCCTACGAGCAGTACTTC.

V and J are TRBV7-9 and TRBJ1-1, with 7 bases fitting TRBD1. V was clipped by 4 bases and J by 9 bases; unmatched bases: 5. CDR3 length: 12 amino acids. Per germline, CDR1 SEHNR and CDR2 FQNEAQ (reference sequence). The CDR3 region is CASSSRQGKAFF. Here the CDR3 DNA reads TGTGCCAGCAGCTCGAGACAGGGTAAAGCTTTCTTT.

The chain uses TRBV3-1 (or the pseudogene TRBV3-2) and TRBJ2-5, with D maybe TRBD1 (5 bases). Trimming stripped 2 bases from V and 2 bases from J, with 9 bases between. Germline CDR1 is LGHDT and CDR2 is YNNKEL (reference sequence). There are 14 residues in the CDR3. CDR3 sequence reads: CASSQRGSQETQYF. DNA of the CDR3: TGTGCCAGCAGCCAAAGGGGATCTCAAGAGACCCAGTACTTC.

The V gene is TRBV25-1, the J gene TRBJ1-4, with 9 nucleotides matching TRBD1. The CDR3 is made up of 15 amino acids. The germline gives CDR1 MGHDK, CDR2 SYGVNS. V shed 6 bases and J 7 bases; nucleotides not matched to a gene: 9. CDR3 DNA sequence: TGTGCCAGCAGAGAACCGGGACAGGGCCGTGAAAAACTGTTTTTT. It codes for CASREPGQGREKLFF.

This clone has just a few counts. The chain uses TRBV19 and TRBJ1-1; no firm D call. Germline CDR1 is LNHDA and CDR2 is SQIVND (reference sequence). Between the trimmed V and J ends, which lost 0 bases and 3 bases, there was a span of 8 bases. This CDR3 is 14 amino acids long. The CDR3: CASSIDPTDTEAFF. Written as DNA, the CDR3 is TGTGCCAGTAGTATAGATCCTACGGACACTGAAGCTTTCTTT.

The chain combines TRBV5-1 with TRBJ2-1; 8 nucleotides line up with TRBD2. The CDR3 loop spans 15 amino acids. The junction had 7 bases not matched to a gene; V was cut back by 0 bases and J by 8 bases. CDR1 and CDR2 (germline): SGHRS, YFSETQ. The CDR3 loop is CASSLDGGARDEQFF. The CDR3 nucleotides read TGCGCCAGCAGCTTGGACGGGGGGGCCCGCGATGAGCAGTTCTTC.

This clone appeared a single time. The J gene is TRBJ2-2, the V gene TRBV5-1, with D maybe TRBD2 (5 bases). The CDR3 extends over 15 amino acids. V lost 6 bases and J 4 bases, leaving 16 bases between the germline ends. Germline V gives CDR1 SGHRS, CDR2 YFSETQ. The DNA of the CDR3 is TGCGCCAGCACCCCCGGGGAGAGCGGCACCGGGGAGCTGTTTTTT. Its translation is CASTPGESGTGELFF.

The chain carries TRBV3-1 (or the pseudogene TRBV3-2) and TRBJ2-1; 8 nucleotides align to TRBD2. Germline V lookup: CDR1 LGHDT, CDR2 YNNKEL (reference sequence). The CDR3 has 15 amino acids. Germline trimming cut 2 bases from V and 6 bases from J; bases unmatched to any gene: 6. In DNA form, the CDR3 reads TGTGCCAGCAGCCAACCCGGGACTAGTACCAATGAGCAGTTCTTC. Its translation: CASSQPGTSTNEQFF.

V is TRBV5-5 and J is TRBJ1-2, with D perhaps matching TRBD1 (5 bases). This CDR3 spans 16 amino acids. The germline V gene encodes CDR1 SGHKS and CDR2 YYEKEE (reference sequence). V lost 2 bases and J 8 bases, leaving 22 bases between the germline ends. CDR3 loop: CASSLGGQGIIKGYTF. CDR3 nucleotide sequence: TGTGCCAGCAGCTTAGGAGGGCAGGGCATAATAAAGGGCTACACCTTC.

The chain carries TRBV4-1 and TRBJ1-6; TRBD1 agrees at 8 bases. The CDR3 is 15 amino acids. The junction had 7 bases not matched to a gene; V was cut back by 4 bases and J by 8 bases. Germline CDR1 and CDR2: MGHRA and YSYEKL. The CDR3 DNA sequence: TGCGCCAGCAGCCGGACCGGACAGGGTGATTCACCCCTCCACTTT. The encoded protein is CASSRTGQGDSPLHF.

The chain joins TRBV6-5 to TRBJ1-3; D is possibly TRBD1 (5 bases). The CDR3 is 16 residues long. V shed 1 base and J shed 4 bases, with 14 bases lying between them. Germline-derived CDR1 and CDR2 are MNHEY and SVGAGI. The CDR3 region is CASSYYSRGGGNTIYF. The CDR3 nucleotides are TGTGCCAGCAGTTACTACTCTCGGGGGGGAGGAAACACCATATATTTT.

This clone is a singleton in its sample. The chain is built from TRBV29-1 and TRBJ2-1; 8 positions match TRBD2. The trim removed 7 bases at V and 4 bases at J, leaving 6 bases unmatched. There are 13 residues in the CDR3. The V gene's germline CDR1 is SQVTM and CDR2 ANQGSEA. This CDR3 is CSAGLALYNEQFF. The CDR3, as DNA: TGCAGCGCCGGACTAGCTTTATACAATGAGCAGTTCTTC.

The CDR3 region has the DNA TGTGCCAGCAGTTACTATAGGACAGGGAATTCACCCCTCCACTTT. Its protein is CASSYYRTGNSPLHF. The chain is built from TRBV6-5 and TRBJ1-6; 8 nucleotides agree with TRBD1. This CDR3 is built from 15 residues. Germline V CDR1 and CDR2: MNHEY, SVGAGI. V gave up 1 base and J gave up 7 bases; unmatched junction bases: 3.